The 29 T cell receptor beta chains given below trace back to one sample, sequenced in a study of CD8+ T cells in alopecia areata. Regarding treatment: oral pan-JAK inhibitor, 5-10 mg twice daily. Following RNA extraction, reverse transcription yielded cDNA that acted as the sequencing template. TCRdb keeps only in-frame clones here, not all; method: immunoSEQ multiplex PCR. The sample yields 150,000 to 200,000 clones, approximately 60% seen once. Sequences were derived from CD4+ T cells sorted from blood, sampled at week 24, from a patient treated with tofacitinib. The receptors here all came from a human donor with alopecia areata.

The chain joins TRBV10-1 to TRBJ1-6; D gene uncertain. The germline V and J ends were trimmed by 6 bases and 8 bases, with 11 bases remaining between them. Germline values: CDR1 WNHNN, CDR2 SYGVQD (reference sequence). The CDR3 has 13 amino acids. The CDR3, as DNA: TGCGCCAGCAGGTCCAGGTTGGATTCACCCCTCCACTTT. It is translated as CASRSRLDSPLHF.

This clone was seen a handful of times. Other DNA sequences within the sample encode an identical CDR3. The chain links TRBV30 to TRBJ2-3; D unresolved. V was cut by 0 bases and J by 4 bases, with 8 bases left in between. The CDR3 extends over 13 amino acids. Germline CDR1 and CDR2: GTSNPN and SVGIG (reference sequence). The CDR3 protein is CAWSVAVADTQYF. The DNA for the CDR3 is TGTGCCTGGAGTGTCGCGGTGGCAGATACGCAGTATTTT.

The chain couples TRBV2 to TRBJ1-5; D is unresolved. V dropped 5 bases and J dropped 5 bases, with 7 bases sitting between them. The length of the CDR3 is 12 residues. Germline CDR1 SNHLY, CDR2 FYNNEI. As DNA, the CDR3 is TGTGCCAGCAGTTTACTAGATCAGCCCCAGCATTTT. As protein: CASSLLDQPQHF.

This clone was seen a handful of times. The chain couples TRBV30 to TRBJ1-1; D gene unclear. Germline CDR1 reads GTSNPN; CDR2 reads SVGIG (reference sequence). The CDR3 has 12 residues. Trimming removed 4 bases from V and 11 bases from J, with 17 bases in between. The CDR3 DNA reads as TGTGCCTGGACCACCGACTCTGGGTGGGCTTTCTTT. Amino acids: CAWTTDSGWAFF.

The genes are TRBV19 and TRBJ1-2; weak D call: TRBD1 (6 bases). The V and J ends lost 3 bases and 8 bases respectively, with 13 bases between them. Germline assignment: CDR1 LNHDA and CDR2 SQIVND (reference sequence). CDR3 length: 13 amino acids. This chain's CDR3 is CASSIPGARGYTF. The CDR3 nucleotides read TGTGCCAGTAGTATCCCAGGGGCGAGGGGCTACACCTTC.

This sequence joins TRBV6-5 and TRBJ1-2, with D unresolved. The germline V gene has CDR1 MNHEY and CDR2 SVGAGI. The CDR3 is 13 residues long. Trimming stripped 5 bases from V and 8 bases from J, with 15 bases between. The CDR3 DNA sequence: TGTGCCAGCAGTCCGGAGGGTCTCGGGGGCTACACCTTC. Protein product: CASSPEGLGGYTF.

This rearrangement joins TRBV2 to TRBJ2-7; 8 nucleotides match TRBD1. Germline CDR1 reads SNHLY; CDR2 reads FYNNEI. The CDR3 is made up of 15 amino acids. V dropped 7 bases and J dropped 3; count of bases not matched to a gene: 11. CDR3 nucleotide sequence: TGTGCCAGCACCGAAATCGGACAGGGTAACTACGAGCAGTACTTC. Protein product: CASTEIGQGNYEQYF.

The CDR3 bases are TGTGCCAGCACTTCGAGCCGGGGGGCTTACGAGCAGTACTTC. This codes for CASTSSRGAYEQYF. This chain uses TRBV25-1 with TRBJ2-7; the D gene is possibly TRBD2 (7 bases). The germline CDR1 and CDR2 sequences are MGHDK and SYGVNS. The CDR3 is made up of 14 amino acids. V was shortened by 7 bases and J by 4 bases, with 17 bases between the two germline ends.

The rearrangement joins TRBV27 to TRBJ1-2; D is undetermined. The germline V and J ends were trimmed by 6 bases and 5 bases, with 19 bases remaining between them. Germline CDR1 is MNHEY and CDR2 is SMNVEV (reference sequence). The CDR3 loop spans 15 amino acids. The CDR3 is CASSSRRGEEYGYTF. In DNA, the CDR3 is TGTGCCAGCAGCTCCCGTCGTGGGGAAGAGTATGGCTACACCTTC.

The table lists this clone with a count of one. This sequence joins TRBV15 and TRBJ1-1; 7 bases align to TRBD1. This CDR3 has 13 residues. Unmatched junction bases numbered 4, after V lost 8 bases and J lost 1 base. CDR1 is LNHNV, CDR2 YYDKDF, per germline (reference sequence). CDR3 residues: CATVGQANTEAFF. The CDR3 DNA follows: TGTGCCACCGTCGGACAGGCGAACACTGAAGCTTTCTTT.

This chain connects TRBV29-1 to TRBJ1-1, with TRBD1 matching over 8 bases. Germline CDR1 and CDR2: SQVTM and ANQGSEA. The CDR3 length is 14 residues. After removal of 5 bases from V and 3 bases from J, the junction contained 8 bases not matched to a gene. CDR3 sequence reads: CSVLRSGGYTEAFF. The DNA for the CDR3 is TGCAGCGTTCTCAGGTCAGGGGGCTACACTGAAGCTTTCTTT. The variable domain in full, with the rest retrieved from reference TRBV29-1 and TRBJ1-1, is SAVISQKPSRDICQRGTSLTIQCQVDSQVTMMFWYRQQPGQSLTLIATANQGSEATYESGFVIDKFPISRPNLTFSTLTVSNMSPEDSSIYLCSVLRSGGYTEAFFGQGTRLTVV.

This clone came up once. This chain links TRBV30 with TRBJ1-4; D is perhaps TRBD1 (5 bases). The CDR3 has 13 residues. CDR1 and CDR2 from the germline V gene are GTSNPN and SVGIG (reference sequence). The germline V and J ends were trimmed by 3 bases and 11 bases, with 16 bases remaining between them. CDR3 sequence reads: CAWSARLGGKLFF. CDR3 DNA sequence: TGTGCCTGGAGCGCCAGACTGGGGGGGAAACTGTTTTTT.

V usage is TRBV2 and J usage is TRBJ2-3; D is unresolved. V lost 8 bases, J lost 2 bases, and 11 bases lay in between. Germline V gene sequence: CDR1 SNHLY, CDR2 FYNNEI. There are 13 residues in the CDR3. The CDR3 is CASGGLPTDTQYF. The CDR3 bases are TGTGCCAGCGGTGGGCTACCCACAGATACGCAGTATTTT.

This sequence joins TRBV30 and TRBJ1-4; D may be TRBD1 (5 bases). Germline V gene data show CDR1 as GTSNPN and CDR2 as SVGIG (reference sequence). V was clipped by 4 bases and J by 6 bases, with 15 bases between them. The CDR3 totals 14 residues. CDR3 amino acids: CAWKGSGNYEKLFF. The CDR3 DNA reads TGTGCCTGGAAAGGCTCAGGGAATTATGAAAAACTGTTTTTT.

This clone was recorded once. CDR3 sequence (DNA): TGTGCCAGCAGTTGGGGCGGATCCCAGCATTTT. Encoded protein: CASSWGGSQHF. J is TRBJ1-5 and V is TRBV6-1, with D perhaps matching TRBD1 (5 bases). The CDR3 contains 11 residues. Germline V gene lookup returns CDR1 MNHNS and CDR2 SASEGT. The V and J ends lost 5 bases and 11 bases respectively, with 10 bases between them.

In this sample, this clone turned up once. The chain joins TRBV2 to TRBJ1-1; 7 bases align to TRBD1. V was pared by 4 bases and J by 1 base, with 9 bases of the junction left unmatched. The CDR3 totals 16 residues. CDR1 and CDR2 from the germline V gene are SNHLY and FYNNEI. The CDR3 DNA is TGTGCCAGCAGTGTTCGAGGGGGCACGGGGAACACTGAAGCTTTCTTT. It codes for CASSVRGGTGNTEAFF.

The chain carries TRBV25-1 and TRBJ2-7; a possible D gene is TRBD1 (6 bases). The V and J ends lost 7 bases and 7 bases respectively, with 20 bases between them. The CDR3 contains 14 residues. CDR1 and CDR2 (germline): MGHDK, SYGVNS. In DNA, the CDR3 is TGTGCCAGCAACGAGGGCAGGGGTCGGTTTGAGCAGTACTTC. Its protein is CASNEGRGRFEQYF.

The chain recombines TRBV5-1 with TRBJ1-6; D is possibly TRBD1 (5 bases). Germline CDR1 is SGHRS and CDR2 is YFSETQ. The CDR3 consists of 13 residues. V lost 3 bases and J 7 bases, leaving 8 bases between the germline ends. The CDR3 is CASSSGTNSPLHF. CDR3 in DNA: TGCGCCAGCAGCTCCGGGACGAATTCACCCCTCCACTTT.

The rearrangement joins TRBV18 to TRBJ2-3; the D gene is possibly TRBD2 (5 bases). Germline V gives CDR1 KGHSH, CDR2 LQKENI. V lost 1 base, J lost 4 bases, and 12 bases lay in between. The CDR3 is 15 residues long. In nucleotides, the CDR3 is TGTGCCAGCTCACCACTCACAGCGGAACCAGATACGCAGTATTTT. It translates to CASSPLTAEPDTQYF.

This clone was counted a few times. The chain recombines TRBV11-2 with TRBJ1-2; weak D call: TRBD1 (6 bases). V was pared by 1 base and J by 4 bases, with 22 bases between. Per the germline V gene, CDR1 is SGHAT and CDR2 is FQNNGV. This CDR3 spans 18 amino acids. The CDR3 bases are TGTGCCAGCAGCTTAGGCGTGTTCGGACAGAGCCCTTTCTATGGCTACACCTTC. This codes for CASSLGVFGQSPFYGYTF.

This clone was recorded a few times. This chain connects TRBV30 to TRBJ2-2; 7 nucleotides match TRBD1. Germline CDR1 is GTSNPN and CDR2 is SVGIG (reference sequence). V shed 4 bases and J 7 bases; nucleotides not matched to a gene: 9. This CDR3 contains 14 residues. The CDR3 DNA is TGTGCCTGGACCCCCGACAGGGTGGGCGGGGAGCTGTTTTTT. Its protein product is CAWTPDRVGGELFF.

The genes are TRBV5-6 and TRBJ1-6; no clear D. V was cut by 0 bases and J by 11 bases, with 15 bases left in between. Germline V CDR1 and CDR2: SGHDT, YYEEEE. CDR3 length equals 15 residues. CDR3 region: CASSLGTGGGTPLHF. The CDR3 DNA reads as TGTGCCAGCAGCTTGGGGACGGGCGGAGGGACACCCCTCCACTTT.

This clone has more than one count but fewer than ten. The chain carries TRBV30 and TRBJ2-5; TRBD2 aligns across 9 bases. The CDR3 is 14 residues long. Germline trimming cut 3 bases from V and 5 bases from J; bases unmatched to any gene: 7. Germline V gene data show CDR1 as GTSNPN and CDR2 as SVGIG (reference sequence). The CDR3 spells CAWSYSGGLETQYF. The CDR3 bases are TGTGCCTGGAGCTATAGCGGGGGCCTGGAGACCCAGTACTTC.

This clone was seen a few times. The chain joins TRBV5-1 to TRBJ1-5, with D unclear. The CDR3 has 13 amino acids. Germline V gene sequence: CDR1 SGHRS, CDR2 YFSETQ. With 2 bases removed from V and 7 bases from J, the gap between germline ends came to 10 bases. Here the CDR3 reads CASSFRGDQPQHF. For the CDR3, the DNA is TGCGCCAGCAGCTTTCGGGGAGACCAGCCCCAGCATTTT. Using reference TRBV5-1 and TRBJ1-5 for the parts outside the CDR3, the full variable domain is KAGVTQTPRYLIKTRGQQVTLSCSPISGHRSVSWYQQTPGQGLQFLFEYFSETQRNKGNFPGRFSGRQFSNSRSEMNVSTLELGDSALYLCASSFRGDQPQHFGDGTRLSIL.

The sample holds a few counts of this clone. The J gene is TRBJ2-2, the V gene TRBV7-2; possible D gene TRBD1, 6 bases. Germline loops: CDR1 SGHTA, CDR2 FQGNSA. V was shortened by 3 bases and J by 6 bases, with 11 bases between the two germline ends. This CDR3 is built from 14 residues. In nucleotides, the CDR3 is TGTGCCAGCAGCTTGGGGGCCATGGCCGGGGAGCTGTTTTTT. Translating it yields CASSLGAMAGELFF.

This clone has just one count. The CDR3 coding sequence is TGTGCCTGGAGTGTATCGGGGAAGACCATATATTTT. Translated: CAWSVSGKTIYF. This chain connects TRBV30 to TRBJ1-3; D gene uncertain. Germline lookup yields CDR1 GTSNPN and CDR2 SVGIG (reference sequence). V lost 0 bases and J lost 10, with 10 bases in between. The CDR3 runs 12 residues. The complete variable domain, with remaining parts taken from reference TRBV30 and TRBJ1-3, reads SQTIHQWPATLVQPVGSPLSLECTVEGTSNPNLYWYRQAAGRGLQLLFYSVGIGQISSEVPQNLSASRPQDRQFILSSKKLLLSDSGFYLCAWSVSGKTIYFGEGSWLTVV.

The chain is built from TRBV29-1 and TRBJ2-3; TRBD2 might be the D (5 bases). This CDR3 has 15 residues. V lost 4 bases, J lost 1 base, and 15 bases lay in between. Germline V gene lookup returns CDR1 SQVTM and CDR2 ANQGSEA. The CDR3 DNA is TGCAGCGTTGGGATTGGAGGTCTGGGCACAGATACGCAGTATTTT. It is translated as CSVGIGGLGTDTQYF.

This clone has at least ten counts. The CDR3 reads CASSEFTGYGTEAFF. The CDR3 DNA sequence: TGTGCCAGCAGTGAATTCACGGGGTATGGCACTGAAGCTTTCTTT. V is TRBV25-1 and J is TRBJ1-1; no clear D gene. The CDR3 totals 15 residues. V was shortened by 1 base and J by 4 bases, with 13 bases between the two germline ends. The germline V gene encodes CDR1 MGHDK and CDR2 SYGVNS.

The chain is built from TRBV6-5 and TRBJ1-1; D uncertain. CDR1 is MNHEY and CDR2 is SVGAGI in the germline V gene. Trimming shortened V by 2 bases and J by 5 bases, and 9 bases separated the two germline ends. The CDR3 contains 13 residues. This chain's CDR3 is CASSYEEETEAFF. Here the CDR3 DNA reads TGTGCCAGCAGTTACGAGGAGGAGACTGAAGCTTTCTTT.